This is a list of T cell receptor beta chains from one sample in a study of cytomegalovirus exposure and HLA in healthy donors. The protocol was immunoSEQ multiplex PCR, while the TCRdb copy is restricted to in-frame clones and leaves out a portion. The sample shows over 70,000 clones, 76% of them seen only once. Sequenced input: PBMCs. All receptors come from a male donor in good health and CMV-seronegative. Each CDR3 is given with its conserved first and last residue. A D gene is named only where the DNA matches it firmly.

CDR3: CASSPESTDTQYF; V: TRBV7-9; J: TRBJ2-3; D: .
CDR3: CASKDRTYEQYF; V: TRBV28; J: TRBJ2-7; D: TRBD1
CDR3: CASSPRQAGNQPQHF; V: TRBV18; J: TRBJ1-5; D: .
CDR3: CASSPLGVTGELFF; V: TRBV14; J: TRBJ2-2; D: .
CDR3: CASKASTGETQYF; V: TRBV5-1; J: TRBJ2-5; D: .
CDR3: CASSLHRAGDEQYF; V: TRBV7-8; J: TRBJ2-7; D: .
CDR3: CASSATGDQPQHF; V: TRBV2; J: TRBJ1-5; D: .
CDR3: CASSLGPQGYGYTF; V: TRBV11-2; J: TRBJ1-2; D: .
CDR3: CASSFTQRASYEQYF; V: TRBV19; J: TRBJ2-7; D: .
CDR3: CASRPDRANSPLHF; V: TRBV7-2; J: TRBJ1-6; D: TRBD1
CDR3: CASSSIVQARGDPLF; V: TRBV6-6; J: TRBJ2-7; D: .
CDR3: CASSFPNQPQHF; V: TRBV7-2; J: TRBJ1-5; D: .
CDR3: CASSLYGGQNTEAFF; V: TRBV7-2; J: TRBJ1-1; D: .
CDR3: CSVERESYNEQFF; V: TRBV29-1; J: TRBJ2-1; D: .
CDR3: CASSPSETGNTEAFF; V: TRBV18; J: TRBJ1-1; D: .
CDR3: CASSYLDRGVGAFF; V: TRBV6-5; J: TRBJ1-1; D: TRBD1
CDR3: CSVIGLQLYRVETQYF; V: TRBV29-1; J: TRBJ2-5; D: .
CDR3: CASNPGDRTGELFF; V: TRBV6-5; J: TRBJ2-2; D: .
CDR3: CASSSTSGGNYEQYF; V: TRBV7-2; J: TRBJ2-7; D: TRBD2
CDR3: CASTDSLGNTIYF; V: TRBV7-2; J: TRBJ1-3; D: .
CDR3: CASRRGGNTEAFF; V: TRBV28; J: TRBJ1-1; D: .
CDR3: CATSRAAKPSGSPDTQYF; V: TRBV15; J: TRBJ2-3; D: TRBD2
CDR3: CASSRQGAGNTIYF; V: TRBV19; J: TRBJ1-3; D: TRBD1
CDR3: CASSLVVSGAEQYF; V: TRBV7-2; J: TRBJ2-7; D: .